These 15 T cell receptor beta chains share one sample of origin, sequenced in a study of shared clonotypes between healthy human individuals (TCRdb year 2020). Receptor libraries were prepared by the immunoSEQ multiplex PCR assay. The table comes from immuneACCESS by way of TCRdb, which keeps in-frame sequences with V and J called. Part of the clones is missing from these tables; in studies checked, under half for an unresolved V gene and the rest for unknown reasons. For this sample there are 2 million to 2.5 million clones; around 93% appear just once. The ten biggest clones cover 0.3% to 0.4% of the sample. Sequencing was performed on naive CD4+ T cells from PBMCs. In the paper's terms, the cell subset or site label means: CD45RA+ positively selected. These TCRs come from a young man in good health. Some clones in this sample may be carry-over from other donors' samples.

As concerns this clone: Other DNA sequences in the sample encode the same CDR3. V usage is TRBV5-1 and J usage is TRBJ2-1; possibly TRBD2 for D (5 bases). Trimming removed 4 bases at V and 8 bases at J, with 10 bases between. Looked up from germline, CDR1 is SGHRS and CDR2 is YFSETQ. This CDR3 is 12 amino acids long. The CDR3 coding sequence is TGCGCCAGCAGCCGCCCAGCGGATGAGCAGTTCTTC. Protein product: CASSRPADEQFF.

This clone was found a few times. The chain uses TRBV4-1 and TRBJ1-2; D is unresolved. Germline-derived CDR1 and CDR2 are MGHRA and YSYEKL. V shed 3 bases and J shed 6 bases, with 14 bases lying between them. The CDR3 covers 14 residues. The CDR3: CASSHLLKEHGYTF. DNA of the CDR3: TGCGCCAGCAGCCACCTCCTGAAGGAGCATGGCTACACCTTC.

The J gene is TRBJ1-2, the V gene TRBV5-1; 10 bases fit TRBD1. V lost 1 base to trimming and J lost 7 bases; unmatched junction nucleotides: 10. This CDR3 has 16 residues. Looked up from germline, CDR1 is SGHRS and CDR2 is YFSETQ. CDR3 nucleotide sequence: TGCGCCAGCAGCTTGAGTGGGGGACAGGGGACCGCTGGCTACACCTTC. This translates into CASSLSGGQGTAGYTF.

The rearrangement uses TRBV27 and TRBJ1-1; D might be TRBD1 (5 bases). The V and J ends lost 6 bases and 4 bases respectively, with 21 bases between them. Germline loops: CDR1 MNHEY, CDR2 SMNVEV (reference sequence). This CDR3 region has 16 residues. The CDR3 here is CASRPTLGVGGTEAFF. CDR3 nucleotides: TGTGCCAGCAGGCCGACCTTAGGGGTTGGGGGCACTGAAGCTTTCTTT.

The V and J genes are TRBV5-1 and TRBJ2-7; possibly TRBD2 for D (6 bases). CDR3 length: 14 amino acids. CDR1 is SGHRS and CDR2 is YFSETQ in the germline V gene. V lost 0 bases and J lost 4, with 11 bases in between. In DNA, the CDR3 is TGCGCCAGCAGCTTGGGGGCGGGAATGTACGAGCAGTACTTC. It encodes CASSLGAGMYEQYF.

This chain uses TRBV10-3 with TRBJ2-5; D is ambiguous. The ends were cut back, 3 bases at V and 5 bases at J, with 22 bases in the middle. The CDR3 extends over 17 amino acids. Germline loops: CDR1 ENHRY, CDR2 SYGVKD. The CDR3 loop is CAISDPWVSQALETQYF. In nucleotides, the CDR3 is TGTGCCATCAGTGACCCGTGGGTGTCCCAGGCACTGGAGACCCAGTACTTC.

The J gene is TRBJ2-2, the V gene TRBV5-1, with 11 bases aligning to TRBD2. Per germline, CDR1 SGHRS and CDR2 YFSETQ. CDR3 length: 16 residues. J lost 6 bases, V lost 4 bases, and 8 bases had no gene match. CDR3 sequence: CASSPTSGSIAGELFF. CDR3 sequence (DNA): TGCGCCAGCAGCCCCACTAGCGGGAGCATCGCCGGGGAGCTGTTTTTT. Full variable domain (remainder filled in from reference TRBV5-1 and TRBJ2-2): KAGVTQTPRYLIKTRGQQVTLSCSPISGHRSVSWYQQTPGQGLQFLFEYFSETQRNKGNFPGRFSGRQFSNSRSEMNVSTLELGDSALYLCASSPTSGSIAGELFFGEGSRLTVL.

The rearrangement joins TRBV29-1 to TRBJ2-3, with 9 positions matching TRBD2. CDR3 length: 14 residues. Losses at the gene ends were 3 bases for V and 1 base for J; bases not matched to a gene: 2. In germline, CDR1 is SQVTM, CDR2 ANQGSEA. The CDR3 spells CSVDVAGGTDTQYF. In DNA, the CDR3 is TGCAGCGTTGATGTAGCGGGAGGCACAGATACGCAGTATTTT.

The chain carries TRBV28 and TRBJ2-7; D is tentatively TRBD1 or TRBD2 (5 bases each). Germline CDR1 and CDR2: MDHEN and SYDVKM. The CDR3 is 16 residues long. V was trimmed by 5 bases and J by 1 base, leaving 18 bases between them. This chain's CDR3 is CASSAYRDATSYEQYF. CDR3 in DNA: TGTGCCAGCAGTGCTTACCGGGACGCAACTTCCTACGAGCAGTACTTC.

The rearrangement links TRBV5-1 to TRBJ2-1; D possibly matches TRBD1 or TRBD2 (5 bases each). In germline, CDR1 is SGHRS, CDR2 YFSETQ. Trimming cost V 0 bases and J 0 bases, with 13 bases left between them. The CDR3 is made up of 17 amino acids. CDR3 sequence reads: CASSLDRGASSYNEQFF. Written as DNA, the CDR3 is TGCGCCAGCAGCTTGGATCGAGGGGCCAGCTCCTACAATGAGCAGTTCTTC.

CDR3 region: CASSLGDGGGSPLHF. The CDR3 nucleotides are TGTGCCAGCAGCTTAGGCGACGGGGGGGGTTCACCCCTCCACTTT. The gene calls are TRBV7-6 and TRBJ1-6, with D perhaps matching TRBD1 (5 bases). The CDR3 loop spans 15 amino acids. The V gene's germline CDR1 is SGHVS and CDR2 FNYEAQ. V lost 1 base, J lost 9 bases, and 13 bases lay in between.

The V call is TRBV19, the J call TRBJ2-2; 10 bases fit TRBD2. Germline CDR1 and CDR2: LNHDA and SQIVND (reference sequence). V was pared by 3 bases and J by 6 bases, with 4 bases of the junction left unmatched. There are 15 residues in the CDR3. The CDR3 spells CASSISGRVAGELFF. The DNA for the CDR3 is TGTGCCAGTAGTATCAGCGGGAGGGTCGCCGGGGAGCTGTTTTTT.

This chain uses TRBV19 with TRBJ1-5; unclear D gene. V gave up 5 bases and J gave up 7 bases, with 12 bases separating them. This CDR3 contains 13 residues. Germline lookup yields CDR1 LNHDA and CDR2 SQIVND (reference sequence). The chain's CDR3 is CASSSRTIQPQHF. The CDR3 bases are TGTGCCAGTAGTTCCAGGACCATCCAGCCCCAGCATTTT.

This sequence joins TRBV18 and TRBJ1-4, with 8 nucleotides matching TRBD1. With V trimmed by 3 bases and J by 6 bases, 6 bases remained unmatched. CDR3 length equals 15 residues. CDR1 and CDR2 from the germline V gene are KGHSH and LQKENI. CDR3 nucleotide sequence: TGTGCCAGCTCACCCAGACAGGGGAAGGATGAAAAACTGTTTTTT. Translated, it gives CASSPRQGKDEKLFF.

The chain has TRBV18 and TRBJ2-1; D not certain. This CDR3 has 18 residues. Germline CDR1 and CDR2: KGHSH and LQKENI. V lost 1 base, J lost 0 bases, and 16 bases lay in between. This chain's CDR3 is CASSPQLIDSSSYNEQFF. The DNA for the CDR3 is TGTGCCAGCTCACCACAACTAATTGACTCGAGCTCCTACAATGAGCAGTTCTTC.